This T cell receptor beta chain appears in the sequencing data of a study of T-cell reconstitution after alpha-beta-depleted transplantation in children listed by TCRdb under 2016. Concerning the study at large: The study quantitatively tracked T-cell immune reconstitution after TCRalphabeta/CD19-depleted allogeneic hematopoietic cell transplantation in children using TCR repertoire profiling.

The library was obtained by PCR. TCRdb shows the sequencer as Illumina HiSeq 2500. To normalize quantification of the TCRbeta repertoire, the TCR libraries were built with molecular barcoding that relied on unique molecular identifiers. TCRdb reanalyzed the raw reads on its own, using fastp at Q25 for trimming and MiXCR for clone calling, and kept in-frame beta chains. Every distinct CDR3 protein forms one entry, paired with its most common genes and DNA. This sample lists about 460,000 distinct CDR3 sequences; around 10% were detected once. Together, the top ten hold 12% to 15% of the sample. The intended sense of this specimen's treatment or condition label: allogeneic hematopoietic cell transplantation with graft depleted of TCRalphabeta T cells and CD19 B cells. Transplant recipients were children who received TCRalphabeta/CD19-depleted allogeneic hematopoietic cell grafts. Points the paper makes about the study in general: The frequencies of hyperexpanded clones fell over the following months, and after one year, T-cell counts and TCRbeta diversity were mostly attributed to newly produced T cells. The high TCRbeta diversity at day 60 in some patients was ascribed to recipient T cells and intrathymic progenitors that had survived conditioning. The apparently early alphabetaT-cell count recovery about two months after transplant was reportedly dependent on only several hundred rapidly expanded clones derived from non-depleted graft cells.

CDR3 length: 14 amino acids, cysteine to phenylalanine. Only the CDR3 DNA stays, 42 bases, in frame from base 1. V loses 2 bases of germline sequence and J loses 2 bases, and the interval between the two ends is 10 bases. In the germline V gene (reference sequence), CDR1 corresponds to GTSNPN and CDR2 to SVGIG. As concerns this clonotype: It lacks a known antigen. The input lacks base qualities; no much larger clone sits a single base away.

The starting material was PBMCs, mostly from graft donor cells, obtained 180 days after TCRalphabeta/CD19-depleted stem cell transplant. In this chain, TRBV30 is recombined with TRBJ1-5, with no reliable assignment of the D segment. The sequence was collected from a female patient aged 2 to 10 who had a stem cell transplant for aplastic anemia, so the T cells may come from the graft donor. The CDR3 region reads CAWSPKLGNQPQHF. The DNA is TGTGCCTGGAGTCCGAAGTTGGGCAATCAGCCCCAGCATTTT.